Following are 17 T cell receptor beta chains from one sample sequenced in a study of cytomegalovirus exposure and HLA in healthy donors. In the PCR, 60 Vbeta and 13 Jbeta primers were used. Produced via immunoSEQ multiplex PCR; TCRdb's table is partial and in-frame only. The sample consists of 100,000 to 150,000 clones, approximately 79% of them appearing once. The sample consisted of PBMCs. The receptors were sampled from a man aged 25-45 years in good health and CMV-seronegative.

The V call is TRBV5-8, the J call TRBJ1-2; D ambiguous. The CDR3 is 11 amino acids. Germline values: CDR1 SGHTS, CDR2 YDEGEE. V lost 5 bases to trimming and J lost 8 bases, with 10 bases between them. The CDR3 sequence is CASRSKHGYTF. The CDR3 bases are TGTGCCAGCAGGTCTAAGCACGGCTACACCTTC.

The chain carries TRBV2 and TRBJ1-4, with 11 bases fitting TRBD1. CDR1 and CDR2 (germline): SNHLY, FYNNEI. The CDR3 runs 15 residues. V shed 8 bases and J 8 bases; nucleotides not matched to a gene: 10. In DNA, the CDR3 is TGTGCCAGCTGGGACAGGGGGGAAGCCAACGAAAAACTGTTTTTT. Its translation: CASWDRGEANEKLFF.

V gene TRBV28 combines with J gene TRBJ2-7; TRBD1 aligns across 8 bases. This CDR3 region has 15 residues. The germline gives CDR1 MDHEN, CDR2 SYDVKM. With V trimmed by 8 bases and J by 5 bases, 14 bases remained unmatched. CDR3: CASGPQDRVWNEQYF. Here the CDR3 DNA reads TGTGCCAGCGGCCCTCAGGACAGGGTATGGAACGAGCAGTACTTC.

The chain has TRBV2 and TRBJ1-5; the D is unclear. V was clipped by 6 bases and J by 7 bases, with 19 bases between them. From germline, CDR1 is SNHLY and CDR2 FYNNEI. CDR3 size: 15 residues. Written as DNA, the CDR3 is TGTGCCAGCAGGAGGGAGGACGCGGGGAGCCAGCCCCAGCATTTT. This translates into CASRREDAGSQPQHF.

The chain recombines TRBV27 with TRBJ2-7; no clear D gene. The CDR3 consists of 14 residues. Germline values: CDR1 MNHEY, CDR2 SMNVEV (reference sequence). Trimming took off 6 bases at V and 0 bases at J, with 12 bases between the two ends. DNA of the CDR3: TGTGCCAGCAGCGTATCGGGTCCCTCCTACGAGCAGTACTTC. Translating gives CASSVSGPSYEQYF.

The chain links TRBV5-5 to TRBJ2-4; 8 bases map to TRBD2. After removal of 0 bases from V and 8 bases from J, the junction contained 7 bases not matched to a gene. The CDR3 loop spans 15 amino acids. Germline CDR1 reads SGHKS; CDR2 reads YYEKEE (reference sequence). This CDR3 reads CASSLGRGDSYIQYF. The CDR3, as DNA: TGTGCCAGCAGCTTGGGGCGGGGGGATAGTTACATTCAGTACTTC.

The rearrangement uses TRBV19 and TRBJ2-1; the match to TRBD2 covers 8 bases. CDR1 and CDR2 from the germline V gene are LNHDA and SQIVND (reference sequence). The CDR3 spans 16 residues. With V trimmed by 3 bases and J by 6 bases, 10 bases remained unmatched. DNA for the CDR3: TGTGCCAGTAGTATTGAAGCGGGGGAGAGGGTCAATGAGCAGTTCTTC. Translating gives CASSIEAGERVNEQFF. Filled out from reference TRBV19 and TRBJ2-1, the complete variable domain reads DGGITQSPKYLFRKEGQNVTLSCEQNLNHDAMYWYRQDPGQGLRLIYYSQIVNDFQKGDIAEGYSVSREKKESFPLTVTSAQKNPTAFYLCASSIEAGERVNEQFFGPGTRLTVL.

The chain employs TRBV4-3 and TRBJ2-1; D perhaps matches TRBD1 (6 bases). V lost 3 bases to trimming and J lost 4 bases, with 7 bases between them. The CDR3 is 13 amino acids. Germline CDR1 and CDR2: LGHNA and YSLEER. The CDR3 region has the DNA TGCGCCAGCAGCCAGACAGGTTACAATGAGCAGTTCTTC. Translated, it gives CASSQTGYNEQFF.

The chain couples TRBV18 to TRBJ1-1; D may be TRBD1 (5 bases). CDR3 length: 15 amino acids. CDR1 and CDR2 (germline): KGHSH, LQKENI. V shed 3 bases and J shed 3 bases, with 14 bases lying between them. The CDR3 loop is CASSPYQGSDTEAFF. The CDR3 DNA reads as TGTGCCAGCTCACCCTATCAGGGTTCGGACACTGAAGCTTTCTTT.

DNA for the CDR3: TGTGCCAGCAACACGGTTAAGGGGGCCCTCCACTTT. The encoded protein is CASNTVKGALHF. The chain has TRBV27 and TRBJ1-6; perhaps TRBD1 as D (6 bases). Germline loops: CDR1 MNHEY, CDR2 SMNVEV (reference sequence). The CDR3 is made up of 12 amino acids. V shed 7 bases and J shed 14 bases, with 15 bases lying between them.

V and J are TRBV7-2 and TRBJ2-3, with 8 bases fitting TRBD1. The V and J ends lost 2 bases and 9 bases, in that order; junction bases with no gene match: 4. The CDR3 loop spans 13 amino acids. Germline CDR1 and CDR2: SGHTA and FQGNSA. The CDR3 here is CASSLTPGGTQYF. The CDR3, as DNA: TGTGCCAGCAGCTTAACCCCAGGGGGCACGCAGTATTTT.

The CDR3 bases are TGCGCCAGCAGCATCAGCGCGGGCAATTCACCCCTCCACTTT. Translated, it gives CASSISAGNSPLHF. The V and J genes are TRBV5-1 and TRBJ1-6, with no clear D. CDR3 size: 14 residues. CDR1 is SGHRS, CDR2 YFSETQ, per germline. The germline V and J ends were trimmed by 4 bases and 7 bases, with 12 bases remaining between them. Using reference TRBV5-1 and TRBJ1-6 for the parts outside the CDR3, the full variable domain is KAGVTQTPRYLIKTRGQQVTLSCSPISGHRSVSWYQQTPGQGLQFLFEYFSETQRNKGNFPGRFSGRQFSNSRSEMNVSTLELGDSALYLCASSISAGNSPLHFGNGTRLTVT.

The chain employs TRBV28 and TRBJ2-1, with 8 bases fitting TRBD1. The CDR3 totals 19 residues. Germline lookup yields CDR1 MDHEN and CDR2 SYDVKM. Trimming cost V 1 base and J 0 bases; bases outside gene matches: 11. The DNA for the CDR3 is TGTGCCAGCAGTTTATCCCGCCCGATTCAGGGGGCCTCCTACAATGAGCAGTTCTTC. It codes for CASSLSRPIQGASYNEQFF.

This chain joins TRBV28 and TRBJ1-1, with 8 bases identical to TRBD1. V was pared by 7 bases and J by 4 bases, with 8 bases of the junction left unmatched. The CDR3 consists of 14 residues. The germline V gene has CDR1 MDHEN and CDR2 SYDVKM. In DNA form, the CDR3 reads TGTGCCAGCATTCCCCAGGGGGCCGGCACTGAAGCTTTCTTT. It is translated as CASIPQGAGTEAFF.

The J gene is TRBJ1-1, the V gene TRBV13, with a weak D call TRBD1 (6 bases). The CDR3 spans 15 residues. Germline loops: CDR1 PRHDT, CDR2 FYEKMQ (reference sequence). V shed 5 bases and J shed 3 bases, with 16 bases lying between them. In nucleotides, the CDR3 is TGTGCCAGCAGCCCCGAGGGGGGGGCGTACACTGAAGCTTTCTTT. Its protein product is CASSPEGGAYTEAFF.

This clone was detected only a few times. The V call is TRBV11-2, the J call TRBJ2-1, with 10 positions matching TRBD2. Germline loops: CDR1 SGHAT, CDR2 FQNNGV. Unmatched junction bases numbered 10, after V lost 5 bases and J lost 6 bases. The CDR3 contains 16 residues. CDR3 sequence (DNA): TGTGCCAGCAGCCCAATTAGCGGGGGGCCTTTCAATGAGCAGTTCTTC. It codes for CASSPISGGPFNEQFF. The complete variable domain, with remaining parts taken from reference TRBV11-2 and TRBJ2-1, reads EAGVAQSPRYKIIEKRQSVAFWCNPISGHATLYWYQQILGQGPKLLIQFQNNGVVDDSQLPKDRFSAERLKGVDSTLKIQPAKLEDSAVYLCASSPISGGPFNEQFFGPGTRLTVL.

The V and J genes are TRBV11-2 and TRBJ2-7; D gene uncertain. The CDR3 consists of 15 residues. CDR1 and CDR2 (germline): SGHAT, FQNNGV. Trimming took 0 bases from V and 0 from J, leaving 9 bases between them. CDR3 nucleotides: TGTGCCAGCAGCTTAGAGTATCTGAGCTCCTACGAGCAGTACTTC. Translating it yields CASSLEYLSSYEQYF.